Presented here are 2 T cell receptor beta chains from one specimen sequenced in a study of tumor and adjacent non-tumor tissue in lung cancer. A modified ARM-PCR protocol with three rounds of nested PCR amplified TCRbeta. One entry per CDR3 protein, called by TCRdb with MiXCR from the multiplex PCR reads. The data show roughly 48,000 distinct CDR3 sequences, more than 55% seen once. No cell sorting was done before RNA was extracted from the tissue. The normal lung tissue was taken more than 3 cm from the tumor edge. Sequencing was carried out using distant non-tumor lung tissue. The receptor set was obtained from a woman in her 70s with non-small cell lung cancer.

A note on this clonotype: The junction differs from germline at one of its ends, possibly a read error. The chain carries TRBV6-5 and TRBJ1-5, with 7 bases lining up with TRBD1. The germline V gene encodes CDR1 MNHEY and CDR2 SVGAGI. The CDR3 has 15 residues. As DNA, the CDR3 is TGTGCCAGTAGTTTGACAGGGAATAACAATCATCCCCAGCATTTT. This gives the protein CASSLTGNNNHPQHF.

This clonotype was counted between two and nine times. A clone one base away is much larger, so this may be a read error. The rearrangement links TRBV5-4 to TRBJ1-1; no clear D gene. CDR3 size: 12 residues. In germline, CDR1 is SGHNT, CDR2 YYREEE (reference sequence). CDR3 in amino acids: CASSLGVTEASF. Written as DNA, the CDR3 is TGTGCCAGCAGCTTGGGAGTCACTGAAGCTTCCTTT. Combining the CDR3 with reference TRBV5-4 and TRBJ1-1 gives the whole variable domain ETGVTQSPTHLIKTRGQQVTLRCSSQSGHNTVSWYQQALGQGPQFIFQYYREEENGRGNFPPRFSGLQFPNYSSELNVNALELDDSALYLCASSLGVTEASFGQGTRLTVV.